This T cell receptor beta chain came from a study of blood T cells in healthy people across ages. In its sample, this clonotype was seen once. The antigen is unknown. For the second PCR, which ran for roughly 7 to 11 cycles, a sample-barcoded 5' primer and a J-beta primer mix were used. TCRdb re-analysed the 5' RACE reads in MiXCR, keeping a single row per CDR3 protein. The data show about 830,000 distinct CDR3 sequences, 62% seen once. Trimming shortened V by 4 bases and J by 2 bases, and 11 bases separated the two germline ends. Germline V gene lookup returns CDR1 LGHDT and CDR2 YNNKEL (reference sequence). The CDR3 runs to 14 residues. General observations from the study: Naive T cell percentage strongly correlated with TCR beta diversity. A roughly linear fall in TCR beta diversity per million T cells was seen with increasing age.

The origin of this receptor is a man under 40 in good health. The V call is TRBV3-1, the J call TRBJ2-5; D unresolved. Material for sequencing was blood. CDR3 region: CASSRRATQETQYF. CDR3 DNA sequence: TGTGCCAGCAGCCGTCGGGCCACACAAGAGACCCAGTACTTC.